A selection of T cell receptor beta chains follows, all from one sample in a study of shared clonotypes between healthy human individuals. Generated by immunoSEQ multiplex PCR, the TCRdb table keeps only in-frame clones and is missing some. The table has about 980,000 clones, less than 85% seen once. Sequencing was done on a sample of memory CD4+ T cells sorted from blood. These receptors originate from a man between 18 and 29 years old in good health. CDR3s include the opening cysteine and the closing phenylalanine or tryptophan. A D gene is named only where the DNA matches it firmly. Clone size is given for some rows only: seen once, a few or many times, or a class if the clone is expanded.

size: NA; J: TRBJ1-6; D: NA; V: TRBV5-1; DNA: TGCGCCAGCAGCTTTGACAGCCGAAATTCACCCCTCCACTTT; CDR3: CASSFDSRNSPLHF
size: few; J: TRBJ2-2; D: NA; V: TRBV4-1; DNA: TGCGCCAGCAGCCGCGGGGTTACCGGGGAGCTGTTTTTT; CDR3: CASSRGVTGELFF
size: NA; J: TRBJ2-7; D: NA; V: TRBV2; DNA: TGTGCCAGCAGTAAGGGACTGCGAGGCGAGCAGTACTTC; CDR3: CASSKGLRGEQYF
size: NA; J: TRBJ1-2; D: NA; V: TRBV11-2; DNA: TGTGCCAGCAGCTTGGAGGGCGGAGGCTACACCTTC; CDR3: CASSLEGGGYTF
size: NA; J: TRBJ1-6; D: NA; V: TRBV19; DNA: TGTGCCAGTAGTCTAGGAGACAGGCGGAATTCACCCCTCCACTTT; CDR3: CASSLGDRRNSPLHF
size: NA; J: TRBJ2-3; D: NA; V: TRBV30; DNA: TGTGCCTGGAGCCCGACTATCACAGATACGCAGTATTTT; CDR3: CAWSPTITDTQYF
size: NA; J: TRBJ1-6; D: NA; V: TRBV7-8; DNA: TGTGCCAGCAGCCCTGTAAATTCACCCCTCCACTTT; CDR3: CASSPVNSPLHF
size: NA; J: TRBJ1-4; D: TRBD1; V: TRBV6-6; DNA: TGTGCCAGCAGTTCTCCGGGACAGGGGGATGAAAAACTGTTTTTT; CDR3: CASSSPGQGDEKLFF
size: once; J: TRBJ1-1; D: NA; V: TRBV2; DNA: TGTGCCAGCAGTGAACGTCGGGCTTTCTTT; CDR3: CASSERRAFF
size: NA; J: TRBJ2-4; D: NA; V: TRBV30; DNA: TGTGCCTGGAGTCAACAGGGTGTGGACATTCAGTACTTC; CDR3: CAWSQQGVDIQYF
size: NA; J: TRBJ1-1; D: TRBD1; V: TRBV29-1; DNA: TGCAGCGGCGAAACAGGGGGGACTGAAGCTTTCTTT; CDR3: CSGETGGTEAFF
size: NA; J: TRBJ2-7; D: NA; V: TRBV2; DNA: TGTGCCAGCAGTGGGACCAATTCCTACGAGCAGTACTTC; CDR3: CASSGTNSYEQYF
size: NA; J: TRBJ2-4; D: TRBD2; V: TRBV18; DNA: TGTGCCAGCTCACCCGTAGCGGGATTAAATGACATTCAGTACTTC; CDR3: CASSPVAGLNDIQYF
size: NA; J: TRBJ1-2; D: NA; V: TRBV6-1; DNA: TGTGCCAGCAGTCTCGTTTCAGGAAACTATGGCTACACCTTC; CDR3: CASSLVSGNYGYTF
size: once; J: TRBJ1-2; D: NA; V: TRBV2; DNA: TGTGCCAGCAACAGGGACAACTATGGCTACACCTTC; CDR3: CASNRDNYGYTF
size: NA; J: TRBJ2-7; D: NA; V: TRBV5-4; DNA: TGTGCCAGCAGCCGTCCGACAGGAGACTACGAGCAGTACTTC; CDR3: CASSRPTGDYEQYF
size: NA; J: TRBJ2-5; D: NA; V: TRBV9; DNA: TGTGCCAGCATGAAGGAGGCGCCCCGGCAAGAGACCCAGTACTTC; CDR3: CASMKEAPRQETQYF
size: NA; J: TRBJ2-1; D: TRBD1; V: TRBV12-5; DNA: TGTGCTACCGATGCGGGACAGGGGGCATTTGGTGAGCAGTTCTTC; CDR3: CATDAGQGAFGEQFF
size: NA; J: TRBJ2-1; D: TRBD2; V: TRBV11-3; DNA: TGTGCCAGCAGCCATTTAGCGGGGCACAATGAGCAGTTCTTC; CDR3: CASSHLAGHNEQFF
size: NA; J: TRBJ2-7; D: NA; V: TRBV5-1; DNA: TGCGCCAGCAGCTTGGGACAAGGGGGCTACGAGCAGTACTTC; CDR3: CASSLGQGGYEQYF
size: NA; J: TRBJ2-5; D: NA; V: TRBV19; DNA: TGTGCCAGTAGTCCCCGGGGGCCGGCCGAGACCCAGTACTTC; CDR3: CASSPRGPAETQYF
size: NA; J: TRBJ1-6; D: NA; V: TRBV4-3; DNA: TGCGCCAGCTCCGGGACCGCTTTGGGTTCACCCCTCCACTTT; CDR3: CASSGTALGSPLHF
size: NA; J: TRBJ2-3; D: NA; V: TRBV30; DNA: TGTGCCTGGGGGGTAGCAGGGGATACGCAGTATTTT; CDR3: CAWGVAGDTQYF
size: NA; J: TRBJ1-2; D: NA; V: TRBV28; DNA: TGTGCCACTCACAGGGATTATGGCTACACCTTC; CDR3: CATHRDYGYTF
size: NA; J: TRBJ1-5; D: NA; V: TRBV19; DNA: TGTGCCAGTAGTATAACCTCAGGGGATCAGCCCCAGCATTTT; CDR3: CASSITSGDQPQHF
size: NA; J: TRBJ2-5; D: TRBD1; V: TRBV11-3; DNA: TGTGCCAGCAGTCCGACAGGGGGCCTGGAGACCCAGTACTTC; CDR3: CASSPTGGLETQYF
size: once; J: TRBJ1-1; D: NA; V: TRBV6-1; DNA: TGTGCCAGCAGTGCAAAGGGTATGAACACTGAAGCTTTCTTT; CDR3: CASSAKGMNTEAFF
size: NA; J: TRBJ1-6; D: NA; V: TRBV30; DNA: TGTGCCTGGAGTGTGGGGGGCTCCTATAATTCACCCCTCCACTTT; CDR3: CAWSVGGSYNSPLHF
size: NA; J: TRBJ2-1; D: NA; V: TRBV10-1; DNA: TGCGCCAGCAGTGACGGGTTCGATGAGCAGTTCTTC; CDR3: CASSDGFDEQFF
size: NA; J: TRBJ2-1; D: NA; V: TRBV7-2; DNA: TGTGCCAGCAGCTTTTCCTTAGGGGGTGAGCAGTTCTTC; CDR3: CASSFSLGGEQFF
size: NA; J: TRBJ2-2; D: NA; V: TRBV6-1; DNA: TGTGCCAGCAACCCGCATACCGGGGAGCTGTTTTTT; CDR3: CASNPHTGELFF
size: NA; J: TRBJ1-5; D: NA; V: TRBV30; DNA: TGTGCCTGGAGTCAATTGGGGAAGCCCCAGCATTTT; CDR3: CAWSQLGKPQHF
size: few; J: TRBJ1-3; D: NA; V: TRBV9; DNA: TGTGCCAGCAGCGTAGATGGGGGCTACTCTGGAAACACCATATATTTT; CDR3: CASSVDGGYSGNTIYF
size: few; J: TRBJ1-2; D: NA; V: TRBV29-1; DNA: TGCAGCATACGGCAAATCTATGGCTACACCTTC; CDR3: CSIRQIYGYTF
size: NA; J: TRBJ1-2; D: TRBD1; V: TRBV5-1; DNA: TGCGCCAGCAGCCCGAACCGAGGGGGGACAGGGGCTTCGAGGAACTATGGCTACACCTTC; CDR3: CASSPNRGGTGASRNYGYTF
size: NA; J: TRBJ2-3; D: TRBD2; V: TRBV10-1; DNA: TGCGCCAGCAGTGTAGCGGGAGGACCTGATACGCAGTATTTT; CDR3: CASSVAGGPDTQYF
size: NA; J: TRBJ2-3; D: NA; V: TRBV11-3; DNA: TGTGCCAGCTCGGGCGGCGCCACAGATACGCAGTATTTT; CDR3: CASSGGATDTQYF
size: NA; J: TRBJ2-7; D: NA; V: TRBV6-4; DNA: TGTGCCAGCAGTGTGGCGGCCAGAGAGAACGAGCAGTACTTC; CDR3: CASSVAARENEQYF
size: few; J: TRBJ2-2; D: NA; V: TRBV10-2; DNA: NA; CDR3: CASSTSSLIAGELFF
size: few; J: TRBJ1-1; D: NA; V: TRBV14; DNA: TGTGCCAGCAGCCCGAGTGGGCGAATGAACACTGAAGCTTTCTTT; CDR3: CASSPSGRMNTEAFF
size: NA; J: TRBJ1-6; D: NA; V: TRBV14; DNA: TGTGCCAGTGAGTGTGCCTTCTATAATTCACCCCTCCACTTT; CDR3: CASECAFYNSPLHF
size: NA; J: TRBJ1-1; D: NA; V: TRBV19; DNA: TGTGCCAGTAGGCGCACCGGGCCGAGGGACACTGAAGCTTTCTTT; CDR3: CASRRTGPRDTEAFF
size: NA; J: TRBJ1-6; D: NA; V: TRBV30; DNA: TGTGCCTGGAGTGTACCGGAGTCACCCCTCCACTTT; CDR3: CAWSVPESPLHF
size: NA; J: TRBJ2-1; D: NA; V: TRBV5-1; DNA: TGCGCCAGCAGCTTGGCTGGATCTGGGCGGAGCGATGAGCAGTTCTTC; CDR3: CASSLAGSGRSDEQFF
size: NA; J: TRBJ1-5; D: NA; V: TRBV6-4; DNA: TGTGCCAGCATGGGGGGGATGGGTAGCAATCAGCCCCAGCATTTT; CDR3: CASMGGMGSNQPQHF
size: NA; J: TRBJ2-1; D: NA; V: TRBV2; DNA: TGTGCCAGCAGTGAGGGTTTAGGCCCGGGGAATGAGCAGTTCTTC; CDR3: CASSEGLGPGNEQFF
size: NA; J: TRBJ2-7; D: NA; V: TRBV28; DNA: TGTGCCAGCAGGCCCGGCGGGTCCGCCGAGCAGTACTTC; CDR3: CASRPGGSAEQYF
size: NA; J: TRBJ2-5; D: NA; V: TRBV30; DNA: TGTGCCTGGAGTGTACAGGGTCGGGGGGCAGGGACCCAGTACTTC; CDR3: CAWSVQGRGAGTQYF
size: once; J: TRBJ2-2; D: NA; V: TRBV18; DNA: TGTGCCAGCTCACCGTCCCAGGATACCGGGGAGCTGTTTTTT; CDR3: CASSPSQDTGELFF